The 22 T cell receptor beta chains below were found in one sample sequenced in a study of identical twins. TCRdb redid the calling of the 5' RACE reads with MiXCR, one entry per CDR3 protein. This table holds under 400,000 distinct CDR3 sequences, around 9% found once. The sample comprised naive T cells sorted from blood. These receptors were collected from a woman in her forties or fifties in good health.

This clonotype appeared a few times. The chain carries TRBV20-1 and TRBJ1-2; D is unresolved. Trimming removed 1 base from V and 4 bases from J, with 10 bases in between. Germline values: CDR1 DFQATT, CDR2 SNEGSKA (reference sequence). The CDR3 contains 13 residues. CDR3: CSARVTGSYGYTF. The CDR3 coding sequence is TGCAGTGCTAGAGTGACGGGTAGCTATGGCTACACCTTC.

V and J are TRBV30 and TRBJ2-7; D unresolved. Trimming shortened V by 3 bases and J by 2 bases, and 11 bases separated the two germline ends. Germline CDR1 and CDR2: GTSNPN and SVGIG (reference sequence). CDR3 size: 13 residues. In DNA, the CDR3 is TGTGCCTGGAGGAACCCGGGCCCCTACGAGCAGTACTTC. Protein: CAWRNPGPYEQYF.

This clonotype was found a few times. The V gene is TRBV6-5, the J gene TRBJ2-5, with no clear D. Germline V gene data show CDR1 as MNHEY and CDR2 as SVGAGI. This CDR3 comprises 14 residues. V was cut by 2 bases and J by 3 bases, with 10 bases left in between. CDR3 region: CASSYRSLEETQYF. CDR3 DNA sequence: TGTGCCAGCAGTTACCGGAGCCTCGAAGAGACCCAGTACTTC.

This clonotype has ten or more counts. The V and J genes are TRBV20-1 and TRBJ2-1, with TRBD2 matching 7 bases. This CDR3 comprises 17 residues. V shed 6 bases, J shed 7 bases, and the junction held 21 bases outside the gene matches. Germline CDR1 and CDR2: DFQATT and SNEGSKA (reference sequence). The CDR3 protein is CSAPVPGGSNGGNEQFF. CDR3 coding DNA: TGCAGTGCCCCAGTTCCGGGCGGGAGTAATGGTGGGAATGAGCAGTTCTTC.

This clonotype was counted many times. The rearrangement joins TRBV20-1 to TRBJ2-3; possibly TRBD2 for D (5 bases). Germline loops: CDR1 DFQATT, CDR2 SNEGSKA (reference sequence). The ends were cut back, 2 bases at V and 4 bases at J, with 19 bases in the middle. The CDR3 sequence is 16 residues long. CDR3 DNA sequence: TGCAGTGCTAGATCTCCGTACCTCACTAGAGCAGATACGCAGTATTTT. As protein: CSARSPYLTRADTQYF.

The sample holds a few counts of this clonotype. The chain links TRBV18 to TRBJ2-7, with a weak D call TRBD2 (6 bases). Deletions cut 1 base from V and 2 bases from J, with 9 bases between. The CDR3 extends over 14 amino acids. Per germline, CDR1 KGHSH and CDR2 LQKENI. CDR3 DNA sequence: TGTGCCAGCTCACCACACGGGGGAACCTACGAGCAGTACGTC. Encoded protein: CASSPHGGTYEQYV.

This clonotype has just a few counts. The genes are TRBV4-2 and TRBJ1-4, with D hard to call. The CDR3 consists of 14 residues. CDR1 LGHNA and CDR2 YNFKEQ come from the germline V gene. With 4 bases removed from V and 7 bases from J, the gap between germline ends came to 13 bases. DNA of the CDR3: TGTGCCAGCAGCCTCGGGCAGGAGATTGAAAAACTGTTTTTT. This codes for CASSLGQEIEKLFF.

In its sample, this clonotype was seen a few times. The chain links TRBV20-1 to TRBJ2-2; D gene uncertain. This CDR3 is 14 amino acids long. Per germline, CDR1 DFQATT and CDR2 SNEGSKA (reference sequence). V lost 3 bases and J 5 bases, leaving 13 bases between the germline ends. CDR3 amino acids: CSASRQEPTGELFF. The CDR3 DNA sequence: TGCAGTGCTAGTAGGCAGGAACCGACCGGGGAGCTGTTTTTT.

This clonotype showed up many times. The V call is TRBV29-1, the J call TRBJ2-5, with D unresolved. Per the germline V gene, CDR1 is SQVTM and CDR2 is ANQGSEA. This CDR3 region has 14 residues. V gave up 6 bases and J gave up 5 bases, with 19 bases separating them. This CDR3 is CSVGTDSTEETQYF. For the CDR3, the DNA is TGCAGCGTCGGTACTGATAGTACCGAGGAGACCCAGTACTTC.

The chain carries TRBV18 and TRBJ2-3; TRBD2 might be the D (6 bases). This CDR3 spans 15 amino acids. The germline CDR1 and CDR2 sequences are KGHSH and LQKENI. V shed 4 bases and J shed 5 bases, with 16 bases lying between them. The CDR3 DNA is TGTGCCAGCTCACTTAGCGGCCCCAAGGGAGATACGCAGTATTTT. Protein: CASSLSGPKGDTQYF.

The rearrangement uses TRBV12-3 or TRBV12-4 and TRBJ2-1, with no clear D. V gave up 5 bases and J gave up 0 bases, with 17 bases separating them. The CDR3 spans 17 residues. CDR3 loop: CASSTYRASNSYNEQFF. In nucleotides, the CDR3 is TGTGCCAGCAGTACTTACCGGGCCTCAAACTCCTACAATGAGCAGTTCTTC.

This clonotype occurred a few times. This chain connects TRBV30 to TRBJ2-2; D remains unclear. Trimming pared 0 bases from V and 7 bases from J, leaving 9 bases between. Germline assignment: CDR1 GTSNPN and CDR2 SVGIG (reference sequence). The CDR3 runs 13 residues. The CDR3: CAWSVGRHGELFF. The CDR3 DNA follows: TGTGCCTGGAGTGTAGGGCGTCACGGGGAGCTGTTTTTT.

This clonotype was recorded at least ten times. CDR3 DNA: TGCAGCGTTGAAGTATGGGTAGCAGGCTACGAGCAGTACTTC. Residues: CSVEVWVAGYEQYF. The rearrangement uses TRBV29-1 and TRBJ2-7, with D hard to call. Trimming removed 1 base from V and 3 bases from J, with 13 bases in between. Germline-derived CDR1 and CDR2 are SQVTM and ANQGSEA. The CDR3 is 14 amino acids.

As for this clonotype: A much larger clone differs from this one at a single base, so this may be a read error. This chain joins TRBV12-3 or TRBV12-4 and TRBJ2-3, with D perhaps matching TRBD1 or TRBD2 (6 bases each). This CDR3 has 16 residues. This chain's CDR3 is CASSSDRRGVSDTHYF. The DNA of the CDR3 is TGTGCCAGCAGTTCAGACAGGAGGGGTGTTTCAGATACGCATTATTTT.

The V and J genes are TRBV5-1 and TRBJ2-3; D gene unclear. The CDR3 totals 15 residues. V shed 5 bases and J shed 2 bases, with 15 bases lying between them. Germline V CDR1 and CDR2: SGHRS, YFSETQ. The CDR3 DNA sequence: TGCGCCAGCAGGCACAGTCCGGAAATCACAGATACGCAGTATTTT. Translation gives CASRHSPEITDTQYF.

This clonotype showed up many times. The chain is built from TRBV10-1 and TRBJ2-3; 8 bases match TRBD2. From germline, CDR1 is WNHNN and CDR2 SYGVQD (reference sequence). V shed 0 bases, J shed 2 bases, and the junction held 1 base outside the gene matches. CDR3 length equals 15 residues. The chain's CDR3 is CASSESSGITDTQYF. CDR3 nucleotides: TGCGCCAGCAGTGAGTCTAGCGGGATCACAGATACGCAGTATTTT.

The chain recombines TRBV24-1 with TRBJ2-3; TRBD2 matches 7 bases. There are 14 residues in the CDR3. Unmatched junction bases numbered 6, after V lost 4 bases and J lost 6 bases. Germline values: CDR1 KGHDR, CDR2 SFDVKD. In nucleotides, the CDR3 is TGTGCCACCAGTGACCGGACTAGAACGGATACGCAGTATTTT. Translated: CATSDRTRTDTQYF.

This clonotype has only a few counts. The genes are TRBV20-1 and TRBJ2-3; the D call may be TRBD1 or TRBD2 (5 bases each). V lost 1 base, J lost 4 bases, and 24 bases lay in between. The CDR3 loop spans 18 amino acids. CDR1 and CDR2 from the germline V gene are DFQATT and SNEGSKA (reference sequence). As DNA, the CDR3 is TGCAGTGCTAGAGTGTCAAGGACGGGACCCGATCCCTCAGATACGCAGTATTTT. The encoded protein is CSARVSRTGPDPSDTQYF.

The chain is built from TRBV6-1 and TRBJ2-5; D call uncertain. The V and J ends lost 3 bases and 1 base respectively, with 9 bases between them. The CDR3 sequence is 14 residues long. Germline CDR1 and CDR2: MNHNS and SASEGT. This CDR3 is CASSEAALQETQYF. The CDR3, as DNA: TGTGCCAGCAGTGAGGCTGCGCTCCAAGAGACCCAGTACTTC.

This clonotype was observed many times. The chain carries TRBV7-8 and TRBJ2-3; TRBD2 agrees at 12 bases. Germline V gene lookup returns CDR1 SGHVS and CDR2 FQNEAQ. CDR3 size: 16 residues. V gave up 3 bases and J gave up 5 bases; unmatched junction bases: 6. The CDR3 reads CASSFRLAGGGDTQYF. The CDR3 nucleotides read TGTGCCAGCAGCTTTAGGCTAGCGGGAGGGGGAGATACGCAGTATTTT.

This clonotype was counted many times. V gene TRBV29-1 combines with J gene TRBJ2-2; either TRBD1 or TRBD2 may supply D (5 bases each). Germline CDR1 SQVTM, CDR2 ANQGSEA. This CDR3 region has 13 residues. V was trimmed by 5 bases and J by 4 bases, leaving 11 bases between them. CDR3 region: CSVWDRVTGELFF. For the CDR3, the DNA is TGCAGCGTTTGGGACCGAGTCACCGGGGAGCTGTTTTTT.

CDR3 protein: CSARIAGEYNEQFF. CDR3 sequence (DNA): TGCAGTGCTAGAATAGCGGGAGAATACAATGAGCAGTTCTTC. The chain employs TRBV20-1 and TRBJ2-1, with TRBD2 matching 9 bases. The CDR3 is made up of 14 amino acids. V trimming: 2 bases; J trimming: 4 bases; junction bases outside the gene matches: 3. Per germline, CDR1 DFQATT and CDR2 SNEGSKA (reference sequence).